The sequence of this T cell receptor beta chain was determined in a study of OX40 agonist ivuxolimab in advanced cancers. Study overall: The study treated patients with ivuxolimab, an agonistic anti-OX40 (CD134) antibody. Study results and limitations: There was clonal expansion of CD4+ and CD8+ blood T cells by week 6 at 0.1 to 3.0 mg/kg. Expansion of clones was among the lowest in partial responders at 0.1-3.0 mg/kg.

The CDR3 loop spans 17 amino acids. Germline V gene sequence: CDR1 SGHVS, CDR2 FQNEAQ. V was pared by 1 base and J by 3 bases, with 12 bases of the junction left unmatched. Profiling relied on immunoSEQ multiplex PCR, and the TCRdb table lists in-frame clones only, not all of them. Altogether some 80,000 clones are present, roughly nine tenths being singletons, with the ten largest covering around 4.9%. On this clone: What it binds is not known.

The sequence came from an adult with an advanced solid tumor such as melanoma, head and neck, liver or kidney cancer. The material was CD4+ or CD8+ T cells sorted from blood, obtained in a trial of the OX40 agonist ivuxolimab. V is TRBV7-8 and J is TRBJ2-7, with TRBD2 identical over 7 bases. CDR3 amino acids: CASSLDIVASGDYEQYF. CDR3 nucleotides: TGTGCCAGCAGCTTAGATATCGTGGCTAGCGGAGACTACGAGCAGTACTTC.